This TCR beta chain originates from a study of blood T cell repertoires in COVID-19. The overall study: Acute and convalescent COVID-19 samples came from the United States, Italy and Spain. The cDNA or gDNA used as material had been derived from T cells, B-cell-depleted T cells, or PBMCs.

In the authors' workflow: How many nucleated cells were present was estimated from reference gene primer amplification. Measured with immunoSEQ multiplex PCR; TCRdb has only the in-frame clones, and not every one. Clonal size and the V and J genes are those of that table, whereas D and trimming came from the DNA. The data show more than 95,000 clones, more than 75% seen once. V lost 8 bases and J lost 1, with 20 bases in between. Germline V CDR1 and CDR2: GTSNPN, SVGIG (reference sequence). The CDR3 spans 15 residues. The V call is TRBV30, the J call TRBJ2-5, with D possibly TRBD2 on 6 matching bases. The sequenced sample was peripheral blood. This TCR derives from a human donor in a cohort sampled during active COVID-19. The chain's CDR3 is CATTLRGTSQETQYF. For the CDR3, the DNA is TGTGCCACCACTCTCCGGGGGACTTCCCAAGAGACCCAGTACTTC.